This is a list of T cell receptor beta chains from one sample in a study of T cells in Graves' hyperthyroidism and ophthalmopathy. Via MiXCR, TCRdb re-called the multiplex PCR reads, giving one row per CDR3 protein. The table lists approximately 740,000 distinct CDR3 sequences, roughly 15% of them singletons, with roughly a tenth in the top ten. Sequenced input: blood. Receptor source: a woman aged 18 to 35 with Graves' hyperthyroidism. The CDR3 runs from the conserved cysteine through the conserved F or W. Fields, in order: clone size, V gene, J gene, D gene, CDR3 DNA, CDR3 protein. A D gene is named only where the DNA matches it firmly. Some rows mark clone size as missing; the rest say once, few, many or name a class of expanded clone.

-	TRBV7-2	TRBJ2-1	TRBD2	TGTGCCAGCAGCCGTAGTCTGACTAGCGGGTCTTTTGGTGAGCAGTTCTTC	CASSRSLTSGSFGEQFF
-	TRBV6-1	TRBJ2-1	TRBD2	TGTGCCAGCAGTGAGACTAGCCGTGTGTTGTTCTTC	CASSETSRVLFF
-	TRBV4-1	TRBJ2-4	TRBD1	TGCGCCAGCAGCCGAGTCATCGGGACAGGGGATCACATTCAGTACTTC	CASSRVIGTGDHIQYF
-	TRBV5-4	TRBJ2-7	-	TGTGCCAGCAGCCCCTACCAGGGGAAAGAGCAGTACTTC	CASSPYQGKEQYF
many	TRBV4-1	TRBJ1-5	TRBD1	TGCGCCAGCAGCCAAGATCGGGGGACAGGTCAGCCCCAGCATTTT	CASSQDRGTGQPQHF
many	TRBV3-1	TRBJ1-1	-	TGTGCCAGCAGCCAAGAGGGGATAGGACGGAGTCGGGGCACTGAAGCTTTCTTT	CASSQEGIGRSRGTEAFF
-	TRBV20-1	TRBJ2-4	TRBD1	TGCAGTGCATACCGACAGGGTATGGGCAAAAACATTCAGTACTTC	CSAYRQGMGKNIQYF
few	TRBV7-3	TRBJ2-3	-	TGTGCCAGCAGCTTAATAGGCGGCGTCGGTATGGATACGCAGTATTTT	CASSLIGGVGMDTQYF
many	TRBV28	TRBJ2-2	TRBD2	TGTGCCAGCAGCGAGTTTACTAGCGGGAGAAAGACGAACACCGGGGAGCTGTTTTTT	CASSEFTSGRKTNTGELFF
many	TRBV3-1	TRBJ2-7	TRBD2	TGTGCCAGCAGCCAAGGCAGTCCGGGAGGTGAGCAGTACTTC	CASSQGSPGGEQYF
few	TRBV10-1	TRBJ2-7	-	TGCGCCAGCAGTGCCTTGGCTAGTCCTACATGCTACGAGCAGTACTTC	CASSALASPTCYEQYF
-	TRBV28	TRBJ2-7	TRBD2	TGTGCCACATTGAGAGCGGGAGGCCTATACGAGCAGTACTTC	CATLRAGGLYEQYF
few	TRBV4-1	TRBJ2-1	-	TGCGCCAGCTGTCGCTCCAGCTCCTACAATGAGCAGTTCTTC	CASCRSSSYNEQFF
-	TRBV18	TRBJ2-5	TRBD2	TGTGCCAGGTCACTCGGACTAGGTGAGGCCCAGTACTTC	CARSLGLGEAQYF
-	TRBV7-2	TRBJ2-1	TRBD1	TGTGCCAGCAGCCCAGGGGGACAGGGTTGGGTAAATGAGCAGTTCTTC	CASSPGGQGWVNEQFF
many	TRBV18	TRBJ1-1	-	TGTGCCAGCTCACCGTCTGGACCGAACACTGAAGCTTTCTTT	CASSPSGPNTEAFF
few	TRBV20-1	TRBJ2-3	TRBD1	TGCAGTGCTAGACGACAGGGGCCAGATACGCAGTATTTT	CSARRQGPDTQYF
-	TRBV29-1	TRBJ1-1	-	TGCAGCGTTGAAACCGGGACAAACACTGAAGCTTTCTTT	CSVETGTNTEAFF
many	TRBV4-1	TRBJ2-7	-	TGCGCCAGCAGCCAGAGCAATGAGGGAACCTACGAGCAGTACTTC	CASSQSNEGTYEQYF
many	TRBV20-1	TRBJ2-1	TRBD2	TGCAGTGCTAGAGACAGGGTAGCGGGCTCCTACAATGAGCAGTTCTTC	CSARDRVAGSYNEQFF
many	TRBV2	TRBJ1-5	TRBD1	TGTGCCAGCAGTCGACAGGGGACCGATCAGCCCCAGCATTTT	CASSRQGTDQPQHF
few	TRBV20-1	TRBJ2-5	-	TGCAGTGCTAGTTGTGCAGGGAAAGAGACCCAGTACTTC	CSASCAGKETQYF
many	TRBV11-2	TRBJ2-7	TRBD2	TGTGCCAGCAGCGGACGACTAGCGGGGAACTACGAGCAGTACTTC	CASSGRLAGNYEQYF
few	TRBV25-1	TRBJ1-4	-	TGTGCCAGCAGTGAATTGACCGGACAGCCGGACCGAAAACTGTTTTTT	CASSELTGQPDRKLFF
-	TRBV15	TRBJ1-1	TRBD1	TGTGCCACCAGCAGGACCTCACAGGGGAGAGGGGCTTTCTTT	CATSRTSQGRGAFF
few	TRBV29-1	TRBJ2-2	-	TGCAGCGTGGAGGGACAGACGAACACCGGGGAGCTGTTTTTT	CSVEGQTNTGELFF
many	TRBV6-1	TRBJ1-5	-	TGTGCCAGCAGTGAAGGTCGGGCACCCTATAGCAATCAGCCCCAGCATTTT	CASSEGRAPYSNQPQHF
few	TRBV7-2	TRBJ1-1	-	TGTGCCAGCTCCCCCTGGGGTCGGACTGAAGCTTTCTTT	CASSPWGRTEAFF
-	TRBV5-1	TRBJ2-5	-	TGCGCCAGCAGCTTTCTAGGATGGGAGACCCAGTACTTC	CASSFLGWETQYF
few	TRBV24-1	TRBJ1-2	-	TGTGCCACCAGTGGGGGACAAATTAACTATGGCTACACCTTC	CATSGGQINYGYTF
-	TRBV2	TRBJ2-2	-	TGTGCCAGCAGTGACAGGGGATTAGGGGAGCTGTTTTTT	CASSDRGLGELFF
few	TRBV2	TRBJ2-5	TRBD1	TGTGCCAGCAGCACCGGGACAGGGGCCGAGACCCAGTACTTC	CASSTGTGAETQYF